The next 24 T cell receptor beta chains were all read from a single sample in a study of T-cell reconstitution after alpha-beta-depleted transplantation in children. It was with unique molecular identifiers that the TCRbeta library was prepared. TCRdb called the PCR reads again in MiXCR, with one record for every CDR3 protein. Of some 290,000 distinct CDR3 sequences in the sample, 9.9% were seen once. Source: PBMCs from the stem cell graft donor, taken from the stem cell graft. The receptors derive from a human donor who donated a stem cell graft to a child with SCID.

This clonotype came up a few times. The rearrangement uses TRBV5-1 and TRBJ2-5, with 8 bases that match TRBD1. Germline V gives CDR1 SGHRS, CDR2 YFSETQ. The CDR3 runs to 14 residues. V dropped 6 bases and J dropped 7; count of bases not matched to a gene: 11. The chain's CDR3 is CASMAGTGGGTQYF. In nucleotides, the CDR3 is TGCGCCAGCATGGCCGGGACAGGAGGCGGGACCCAGTACTTC.

In its sample, this clonotype was seen many times. This chain connects TRBV18 to TRBJ2-6; D is possibly TRBD1 (5 bases). The CDR3 has 15 amino acids. The V gene's germline CDR1 is KGHSH and CDR2 LQKENI. Deletions cut 3 bases from V and 2 bases from J, with 8 bases between. For the CDR3, the DNA is TGTGCCAGCTCACCTAAGACAGCTGGGGCCAACGTCCTGACTTTC. This encodes CASSPKTAGANVLTF.

This clonotype has ten or more counts. The chain employs TRBV29-1 and TRBJ2-2; TRBD1 matches at 7 bases. Germline V gives CDR1 SQVTM, CDR2 ANQGSEA. The CDR3 is 15 residues long. The CDR3 reads CNVRDRDWNTGELFF. In DNA form, the CDR3 reads TGCAACGTCCGCGACAGGGATTGGAACACCGGGGAGCTGTTTTTT.

This clonotype has a count of ten or more. V and J are TRBV3-1 and TRBJ2-7, with D unclear. Germline-derived CDR1 and CDR2 are LGHDT and YNNKEL (reference sequence). V was cut by 0 bases and J by 2 bases, with 20 bases left in between. CDR3 length: 18 amino acids. CDR3 residues: CASSQETSFRDPPYEQYF. The CDR3 DNA follows: TGTGCCAGCAGCCAAGAAACTTCCTTCCGAGACCCTCCCTACGAGCAGTACTTC.

The sample holds a few counts of this clonotype. This rearrangement joins TRBV20-1 to TRBJ1-1; D gene uncertain. The V gene's germline CDR1 is DFQATT and CDR2 SNEGSKA (reference sequence). Between the trimmed V and J ends, which lost 3 bases and 9 bases, there was a span of 2 bases. This CDR3 comprises 8 residues. As DNA, the CDR3 is TGCAGTGCTAGCCAAGCTTTCTTT. Translated, it gives CSASQAFF.

V and J are TRBV5-1 and TRBJ1-2; D unresolved. Germline V gene sequence: CDR1 SGHRS, CDR2 YFSETQ. Deletions cut 0 bases from V and 1 base from J, with 10 bases between. The CDR3 has 15 residues. The CDR3 region has the DNA TGCGCCAGCAGCTTGGCCGCGCAACTTAACTATGGCTACACCTTC. This codes for CASSLAAQLNYGYTF.

This clonotype was detected a few times. The V gene is TRBV7-9, the J gene TRBJ2-3; D not certain. V was clipped by 5 bases and J by 4 bases, with 7 bases between them. Germline assignment: CDR1 SEHNR and CDR2 FQNEAQ (reference sequence). The CDR3 totals 12 residues. The chain's CDR3 is CASSRTADTQYF. CDR3 sequence (DNA): TGTGCCAGCAGCCGAACGGCAGATACGCAGTATTTT. The full variable domain, completed using reference TRBV7-9 and TRBJ2-3, is DTGVSQNPRHKITKRGQNVTFRCDPISEHNRLYWYRQTLGQGPEFLTYFQNEAQLEKSRLLSDRFSAERPKGSFSTLEIQRTEQGDSAMYLCASSRTADTQYFGPGTRLTVL.

J is TRBJ1-1 and V is TRBV10-3; 8 positions agree with TRBD1. Germline lookup yields CDR1 ENHRY and CDR2 SYGVKD. Unmatched junction bases numbered 10, after V lost 11 bases and J lost 5 bases. The CDR3 runs 13 residues. This chain's CDR3 is CAVTGGWETEAFF. DNA for the CDR3: TGTGCCGTTACAGGGGGATGGGAGACTGAAGCTTTCTTT.

The genes are TRBV18 and TRBJ1-2; D unclear. The CDR3 is made up of 13 amino acids. V was trimmed by 3 bases and J by 4 bases, leaving 9 bases between them. Germline V gene lookup returns CDR1 KGHSH and CDR2 LQKENI. The CDR3 nucleotides are TGTGCCAGCTCACCTTCTCTAAGCTATGGCTACACCTTC. Translated, it gives CASSPSLSYGYTF. The full variable domain, rest sourced from reference TRBV18 and TRBJ1-2, is NAGVMQNPRHLVRRRGQEARLRCSPMKGHSHVYWYRQLPEEGLKFMVYLQKENIIDESGMPKERFSAEFPKEGPSILRIQQVVRGDSAAYFCASSPSLSYGYTFGSGTRLTVV.

This clonotype was found once. This chain uses TRBV6-1 with TRBJ2-7, with 14 bases lining up with TRBD2. Germline V gene data show CDR1 as MNHNS and CDR2 as SASEGT. The J segment lost 0 bases and the V segment lost 4 bases, leaving 8 bases of the junction unmatched. The CDR3 is made up of 18 amino acids. CDR3 DNA: TGTGCCAGCAGTGGGACTAGCGGGGGGCGTTCCAGCTCCTACGAGCAGTACTTC. Translated, it gives CASSGTSGGRSSSYEQYF.

The chain couples TRBV3-1 to TRBJ2-2; TRBD1 matches 9 bases. The V gene end was trimmed by 4 bases and the J gene end by 5 bases; junction bases not matched to a gene: 5. The CDR3 is 15 residues long. CDR1 and CDR2 from the germline V gene are LGHDT and YNNKEL (reference sequence). The CDR3 DNA follows: TGTGCCAGCAGCCCGTGGACAGGGGTTACCGGGGAGCTGTTTTTT. This encodes CASSPWTGVTGELFF.

This clonotype has more than one count but fewer than ten. The chain is built from TRBV6-5 and TRBJ2-3, with 7 positions matching TRBD2. CDR3 length equals 15 residues. CDR1 and CDR2 (germline): MNHEY, SVGAGI. V lost 2 bases, J lost 1 base, and 3 bases stayed unmatched. Here the CDR3 reads CASSYNGLGTDTQYF. DNA for the CDR3: TGTGCCAGCAGTTACAACGGACTAGGCACAGATACGCAGTATTTT.

V is TRBV5-1 and J is TRBJ2-5; a weak D match, TRBD2 (6 bases). The V and J ends lost 0 bases and 1 base respectively, with 13 bases between them. Germline-derived CDR1 and CDR2 are SGHRS and YFSETQ. This CDR3 has 16 amino acids. CDR3 region: CASSLEVAATQETQYF. CDR3 in DNA: TGCGCCAGCAGCTTGGAGGTAGCGGCTACCCAAGAGACCCAGTACTTC.

The chain links TRBV5-1 to TRBJ1-6; D is perhaps TRBD1 (5 bases). V lost 6 bases and J lost 6, with 13 bases in between. CDR3 size: 14 residues. Germline lookup yields CDR1 SGHRS and CDR2 YFSETQ. In DNA, the CDR3 is TGCGCCAGCAAGGGGTCACAGGTTAATTCACCCCTCCACTTT. Protein: CASKGSQVNSPLHF.

This clonotype has a count of ten or more. V gene TRBV5-1 combines with J gene TRBJ1-4; 9 bases align to TRBD1. The CDR3 is made up of 13 amino acids. V was pared by 5 bases and J by 8 bases, with 4 bases of the junction left unmatched. The germline gives CDR1 SGHRS, CDR2 YFSETQ. The CDR3 nucleotides read TGCGCCAGCAGACGCACAGGGGGCGAAAAACTGTTTTTT. This codes for CASRRTGGEKLFF.

V usage is TRBV29-1 and J usage is TRBJ2-1, with D perhaps matching TRBD2 (5 bases). Germline values: CDR1 SQVTM, CDR2 ANQGSEA. The V gene lost 6 bases and the J gene lost 7 bases, with 22 bases spanning the gap. The CDR3 has 15 amino acids. Here the CDR3 DNA reads TGCAGCGTGTGGTCAGGTGCCGGGATACGAAATGAGCAGTTCTTC. Its protein is CSVWSGAGIRNEQFF.

This clonotype appeared once. Being one base from a much bigger clone, this may be a read error. The chain joins TRBV10-3 to TRBJ2-5; D may match TRBD1 or TRBD2 (6 bases each). The CDR3 covers 14 residues. CDR1 ENHRY and CDR2 SYGVKD come from the germline V gene. Trimming shortened V by 8 bases and J by 4 bases, and 17 bases separated the two germline ends. CDR3 residues: CAISGATSRETQYF. The CDR3 nucleotides read TGTGCCATCTCGGGGGCCACTTCCCGAGAGACCCAGTACTTC.

J is TRBJ2-5 and V is TRBV5-8; 16 bases fit TRBD2. Germline V gene sequence: CDR1 SGHTS, CDR2 YDEGEE. CDR3 length: 17 residues. V gave up 4 bases and J gave up 4 bases; unmatched junction bases: 7. The CDR3 sequence is CASSAGTSGGARETQYF. DNA for the CDR3: TGTGCCAGCAGCGCCGGGACTAGCGGGGGGGCCCGAGAGACCCAGTACTTC.

As DNA, the CDR3 is TGTGCCATCAGTCCGGGACTCACCGGGGGAGATACGCAGTATTTT. It encodes CAISPGLTGGDTQYF. This sequence joins TRBV10-3 and TRBJ2-3, with D maybe TRBD2 (6 bases). Looked up from germline, CDR1 is ENHRY and CDR2 is SYGVKD. The CDR3 covers 15 residues. V was cut by 5 bases and J by 5 bases, with 17 bases left in between.

The chain uses TRBV20-1 and TRBJ2-7; D unresolved. CDR3 length: 14 residues. Per the germline V gene, CDR1 is DFQATT and CDR2 is SNEGSKA (reference sequence). The germline V and J ends were trimmed by 0 bases and 0 bases, with 9 bases remaining between them. CDR3 DNA: TGCAGTGCTAGAGATGACCTAAACTCCTACGAGCAGTACTTC. This codes for CSARDDLNSYEQYF.

This clonotype was found many times. The chain couples TRBV20-1 to TRBJ1-4; a possible D gene is TRBD1 (5 bases). Between the trimmed V and J ends, which lost 2 bases and 7 bases, there was a span of 17 bases. From germline, CDR1 is DFQATT and CDR2 SNEGSKA (reference sequence). The CDR3 loop spans 15 amino acids. The CDR3 coding sequence is TGCAGTGCTAGATTACCTGGGGCAGGAACTGAAAAACTGTTTTTT. Residues: CSARLPGAGTEKLFF.

This clonotype has at least ten counts. The chain couples TRBV10-2 to TRBJ2-2; TRBD1 matches 8 bases. Trimming removed 6 bases from V and 4 bases from J; junction bases left unmatched: 7. The CDR3 contains 15 residues. CDR1 and CDR2 (germline): WSHSY, SAAADI. Here the CDR3 reads CASRGQGQGTGELFF. CDR3 nucleotides: TGCGCCAGCAGAGGACAGGGCCAAGGCACCGGGGAGCTGTTTTTT.

This clonotype was seen a handful of times. The CDR3 reads CASSPGQRDTEAFF. The CDR3 region has the DNA TGTGCCAGCAGCCCGGGACAGAGAGACACTGAAGCTTTCTTT. This chain connects TRBV12-3 or TRBV12-4 to TRBJ1-1; 7 nucleotides agree with TRBD1. V lost 6 bases and J lost 3; bases outside the gene matches: 7. This CDR3 spans 14 amino acids.

The genes are TRBV6-5 and TRBJ1-1; 9 positions agree with TRBD1. Germline lookup yields CDR1 MNHEY and CDR2 SVGAGI. CDR3 length equals 13 residues. V trimming: 4 bases; J trimming: 11 bases; junction bases outside the gene matches: 8. CDR3 bases: TGTGCCAGCAGTTCCCCGGGACAGGGTGGGGCTTTCTTT. Protein product: CASSSPGQGGAFF.